This is a list of T cell receptor beta chains from one sample in a study of cytotoxic CD8 clonotypes in ibrutinib-treated CLL. Method: immunoSEQ multiplex PCR; TCRdb's copy keeps in-frame clones and lacks some. The table includes some 140,000 clones, approximately 90% detected once. The starting material was PBMCs, obtained after 12 months of ibrutinib treatment. These receptors came from a human donor with chronic lymphocytic leukemia. The CDR3 runs from the conserved cysteine through the conserved F or W. The D gene is left open where the match is weak. Clone size is not always given. Where it is, it says once, few, many or a class for expanded clones.

v_gene	d_gene	abundance	j_gene	CDR3aa	CDR3nt
TRBV27	.	.	TRBJ2-5	CASSWGVSSTEETQYF	TGTGCCAGCAGTTGGGGCGTTTCATCGACAGAAGAGACCCAGTACTTC
TRBV27	.	.	TRBJ2-7	CASRRTVGSSYEQYF	TGTGCCAGCAGGAGGACAGTGGGTAGCTCCTACGAGCAGTACTTC
TRBV7-9	TRBD1	.	TRBJ1-2	CASSPGQGNGYTF	TGTGCCAGCAGCCCAGGACAGGGAAATGGCTACACCTTC
TRBV28	.	.	TRBJ2-5	CASSLPAERETQYF	TGTGCCAGCAGCCTACCGGCGGAAAGGGAGACCCAGTACTTC
TRBV6-6	.	.	TRBJ2-7	CASRLPGVLPSYEQYF	TGTGCCAGCAGACTCCCCGGGGTTCTCCCTTCTTACGAGCAGTACTTC
TRBV7-9	TRBD1	once	TRBJ1-4	CASTSVDSGGKEKLFF	TGTGCCAGCACCTCCGTAGACTCAGGGGGGAAGGAAAAACTGTTTTTT
TRBV7-2	.	.	TRBJ2-1	CASSLWDYNEQFF	TGTGCCAGCAGCTTATGGGACTACAATGAGCAGTTCTTC
TRBV4-3	.	.	TRBJ2-4	CASSQGRGQFQYF	TGCGCCAGCAGCCAAGGCAGAGGACAGTTTCAGTACTTC
TRBV9	TRBD2	.	TRBJ2-5	CASSESLADIQETQYF	TGTGCCAGCAGCGAGAGCCTAGCGGACATCCAAGAGACCCAGTACTTC
TRBV5-1	TRBD1	.	TRBJ2-7	CASSLAPETGGHEQYF	TGCGCCAGCAGCTTGGCCCCCGAGACAGGGGGCCACGAGCAGTACTTC
TRBV9	.	.	TRBJ1-3	CASSVRESSGNTIYF	TGTGCCAGCAGCGTCAGGGAAAGCTCTGGAAACACCATATATTTT
TRBV4-1	.	.	TRBJ1-2	CASSQAYPGTQLGGYTF	TGCGCCAGCAGCCAAGCGTATCCCGGGACCCAACTGGGTGGCTACACCTTC
TRBV15	.	.	TRBJ1-2	CATSRELSGNLYGYTF	TGTGCCACCAGCAGAGAATTGTCGGGCAATCTCTATGGCTACACCTTC
TRBV27	TRBD1	.	TRBJ2-7	CASSYRQGYEQYF	TGTGCCAGCAGTTATCGACAGGGGTACGAGCAGTACTTC
TRBV5-1	.	.	TRBJ2-1	CASSWSQFF	TGCGCCAGCAGCTGGTCGCAGTTCTTC
TRBV2	.	.	TRBJ2-7	CAGATREYEQYF	TGTGCCGGGGCGACCAGGGAGTACGAGCAGTACTTC
TRBV28	.	.	TRBJ2-3	CASGEPLGADTQYF	TGTGCCAGCGGCGAGCCCCTGGGTGCAGATACGCAGTATTTT
TRBV15	.	once	TRBJ2-1	CATSRDFPGDEQFF	TGTGCCACCAGCAGAGACTTTCCAGGAGATGAGCAGTTCTTC
TRBV5-1	.	.	TRBJ2-7	CASSLASFQYEQYF	TGCGCCAGCAGCTTGGCTAGCTTCCAGTACGAGCAGTACTTC
TRBV2	.	once	TRBJ1-2	CASNRDILGYTF	TGTGCCAGCAACCGGGACATACTTGGCTACACCTTC
TRBV27	.	.	TRBJ2-5	CASSLWSSVETQYF	TGTGCCAGCAGTTTATGGTCTTCGGTAGAGACCCAGTACTTC
TRBV19	TRBD2	.	TRBJ2-7	CASSISTSGSTSYEQYF	TGTGCCAGTAGTATAAGTACTAGCGGGAGCACCTCCTACGAGCAGTACTTC
TRBV4-3	.	.	TRBJ1-5	CASSQALSLPDNQPQHF	TGCGCCAGCAGCCAAGCCCTCTCCTTGCCAGACAATCAGCCCCAGCATTTT
TRBV18	TRBD2	.	TRBJ2-1	CASSRRLAGEKRNEQFF	TGTGCCAGCTCCCGACGACTAGCGGGAGAAAAACGCAATGAGCAGTTCTTC
TRBV2	.	.	TRBJ2-7	CASSPEPWYEQYF	TGTGCCAGCAGTCCGGAGCCGTGGTACGAGCAGTACTTC
TRBV11-3	.	once	TRBJ2-7	CASSLSGNSYEQYF	TGTGCCAGCAGCTTAAGCGGAAACTCCTACGAGCAGTACTTC
TRBV11-3	.	.	TRBJ2-3	CASSGPDSTDTQYF	TGTGCCAGCAGCGGTCCGGATAGCACAGATACGCAGTATTTT
TRBV28	.	.	TRBJ2-7	CASSSTKRGGEQYF	TGTGCCAGCAGTTCAACTAAGAGAGGAGGTGAGCAGTACTTC
TRBV19	.	.	TRBJ2-2	CASSITTVNTGELFF	TGTGCCAGTAGTATAACGACAGTGAACACCGGGGAGCTGTTTTTT
TRBV19	.	.	TRBJ2-1	CASNPAQNNEQFF	TGTGCCAGTAATCCAGCACAGAACAATGAGCAGTTCTTC
TRBV5-1	TRBD1	.	TRBJ2-5	CASSFLGQGAKETQYF	TGCGCCAGCAGCTTCCTGGGACAGGGGGCGAAAGAGACCCAGTACTTC